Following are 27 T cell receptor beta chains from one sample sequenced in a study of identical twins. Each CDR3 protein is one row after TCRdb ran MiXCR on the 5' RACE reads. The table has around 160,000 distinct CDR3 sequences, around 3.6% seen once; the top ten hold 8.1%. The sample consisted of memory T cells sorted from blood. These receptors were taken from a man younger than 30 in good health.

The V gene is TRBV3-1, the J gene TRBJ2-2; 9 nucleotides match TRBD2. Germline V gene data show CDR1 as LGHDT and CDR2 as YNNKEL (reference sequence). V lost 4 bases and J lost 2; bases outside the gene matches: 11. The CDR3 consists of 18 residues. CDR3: CASSPSPLAGRNTGELFF. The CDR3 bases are TGTGCCAGCAGCCCAAGTCCCCTAGCGGGGAGAAACACCGGGGAGCTGTTTTTT.

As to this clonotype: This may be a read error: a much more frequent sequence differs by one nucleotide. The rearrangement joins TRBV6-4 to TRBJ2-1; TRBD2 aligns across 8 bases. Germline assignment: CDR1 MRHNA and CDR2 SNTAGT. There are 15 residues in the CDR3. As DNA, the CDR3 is TGTGCCAGCAGTGAAACAGAGCGGGAGAGCAATGCGCAGTTCTTC. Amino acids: CASSETERESNAQFF.

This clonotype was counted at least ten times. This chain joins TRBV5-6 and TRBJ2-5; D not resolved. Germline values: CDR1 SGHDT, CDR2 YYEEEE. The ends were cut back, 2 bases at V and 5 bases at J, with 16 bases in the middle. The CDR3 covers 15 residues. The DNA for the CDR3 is TGTGCCAGCAGCTTCGGAGCCCCGGATGGGGAGACCCAGTACTTC. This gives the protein CASSFGAPDGETQYF. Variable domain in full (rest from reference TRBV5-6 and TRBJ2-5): DAGVTQSPTHLIKTRGQQVTLRCSPKSGHDTVSWYQQALGQGPQFIFQYYEEEERQRGNFPDRFSGHQFPNYSSELNVNALLLGDSALYLCASSFGAPDGETQYFGPGTRLLVL.

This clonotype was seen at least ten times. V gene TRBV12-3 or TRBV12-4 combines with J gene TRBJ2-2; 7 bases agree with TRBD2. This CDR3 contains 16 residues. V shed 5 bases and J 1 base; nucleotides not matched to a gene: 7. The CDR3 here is CASSPRLAQNTGELFF. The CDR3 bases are TGTGCCAGCAGTCCGCGACTAGCCCAGAACACCGGGGAGCTGTTTTTT.

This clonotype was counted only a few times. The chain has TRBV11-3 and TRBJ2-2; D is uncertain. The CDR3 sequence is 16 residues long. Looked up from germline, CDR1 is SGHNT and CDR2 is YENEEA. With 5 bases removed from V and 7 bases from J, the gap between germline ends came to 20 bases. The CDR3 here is CASSPTWTKLDGELFF. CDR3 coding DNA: TGTGCCAGCAGCCCAACCTGGACCAAGTTGGACGGGGAGCTGTTTTTT. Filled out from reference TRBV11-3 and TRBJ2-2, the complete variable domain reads EAGVVQSPRYKIIEKKQPVAFWCNPISGHNTLYWYLQNLGQGPELLIRYENEEAVDDSQLPKDRFSAERLKGVDSTLKIQPAELGDSAVYLCASSPTWTKLDGELFFGEGSRLTVL.

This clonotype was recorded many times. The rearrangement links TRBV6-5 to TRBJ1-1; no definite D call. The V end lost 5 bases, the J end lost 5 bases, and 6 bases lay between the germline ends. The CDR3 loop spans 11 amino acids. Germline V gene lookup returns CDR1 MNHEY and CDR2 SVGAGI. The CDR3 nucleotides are TGTGCCAGCAGTGGACGGACTGAAGCTTTCTTT. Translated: CASSGRTEAFF.

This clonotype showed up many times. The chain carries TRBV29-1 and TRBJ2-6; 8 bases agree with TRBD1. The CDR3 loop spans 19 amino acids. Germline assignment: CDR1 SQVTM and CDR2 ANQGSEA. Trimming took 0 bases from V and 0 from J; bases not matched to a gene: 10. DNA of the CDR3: TGCAGCGTTGAAGATACCCATTGGACAGGGCTCTCTGGGGCCAACGTCCTGACTTTC. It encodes CSVEDTHWTGLSGANVLTF.

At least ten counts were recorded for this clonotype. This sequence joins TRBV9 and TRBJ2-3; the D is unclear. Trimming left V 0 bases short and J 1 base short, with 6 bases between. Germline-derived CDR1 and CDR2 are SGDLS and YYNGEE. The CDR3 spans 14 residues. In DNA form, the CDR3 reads TGTGCCAGCAGCGTAGGGTCCCGCACAGATACGCAGTATTTT. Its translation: CASSVGSRTDTQYF.

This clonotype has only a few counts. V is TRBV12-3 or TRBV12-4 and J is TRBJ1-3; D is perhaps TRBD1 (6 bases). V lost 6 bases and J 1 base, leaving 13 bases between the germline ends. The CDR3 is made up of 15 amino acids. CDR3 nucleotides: TGTGCCAGCAGGGGGGCCATTCCTTCTGGAAACACCATATATTTT. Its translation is CASRGAIPSGNTIYF.

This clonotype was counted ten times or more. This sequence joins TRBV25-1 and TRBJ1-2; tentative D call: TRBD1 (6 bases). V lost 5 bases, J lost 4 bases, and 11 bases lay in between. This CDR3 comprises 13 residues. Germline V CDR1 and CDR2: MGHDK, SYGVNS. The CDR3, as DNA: TGTGCCAGCAGTTGGCAGGGGAGCTATGGCTACACCTTC. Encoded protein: CASSWQGSYGYTF.

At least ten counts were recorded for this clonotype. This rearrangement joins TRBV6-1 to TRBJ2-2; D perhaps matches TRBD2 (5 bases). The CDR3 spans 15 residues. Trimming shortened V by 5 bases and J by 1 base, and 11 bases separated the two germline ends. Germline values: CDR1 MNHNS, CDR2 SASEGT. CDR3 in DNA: TGTGCCAGCAGTCCGGACTGGCTGAACACCGGGGAGCTGTTTTTT. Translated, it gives CASSPDWLNTGELFF.

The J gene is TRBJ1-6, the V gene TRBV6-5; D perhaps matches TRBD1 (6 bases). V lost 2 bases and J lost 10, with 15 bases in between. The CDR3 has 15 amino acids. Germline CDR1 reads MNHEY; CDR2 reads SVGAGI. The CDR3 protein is CASSYLTGQESPLHF. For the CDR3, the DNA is TGTGCCAGCAGTTACCTTACAGGGCAGGAATCACCCCTCCACTTT.

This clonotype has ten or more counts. The CDR3 bases are TGCGCCAGCAGCCAAGATTGGGCTAGTAACTCCTACGAGCAGTACGTC. It is translated as CASSQDWASNSYEQYV. The chain carries TRBV4-1 and TRBJ2-7; no clear D gene. CDR3 length equals 16 residues. In germline, CDR1 is MGHRA, CDR2 YSYEKL. V lost 0 bases and J 0 bases, leaving 12 bases between the germline ends.

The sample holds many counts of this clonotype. In DNA form, the CDR3 reads TGTGCCAGCAGCCTGGACGGTTCCGGGGATACGCAGTATTTT. It is translated as CASSLDGSGDTQYF. This chain links TRBV7-9 with TRBJ2-3; no firm D call. Per germline, CDR1 SEHNR and CDR2 FQNEAQ (reference sequence). This CDR3 spans 14 amino acids. V was shortened by 5 bases and J by 6 bases, with 15 bases between the two germline ends.

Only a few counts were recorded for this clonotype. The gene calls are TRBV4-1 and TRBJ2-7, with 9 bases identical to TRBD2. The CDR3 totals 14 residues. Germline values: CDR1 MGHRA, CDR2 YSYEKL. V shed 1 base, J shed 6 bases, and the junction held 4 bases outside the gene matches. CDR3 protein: CASSQASSGTEQYF. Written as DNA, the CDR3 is TGCGCCAGCAGCCAAGCATCTAGCGGGACCGAGCAGTACTTC.

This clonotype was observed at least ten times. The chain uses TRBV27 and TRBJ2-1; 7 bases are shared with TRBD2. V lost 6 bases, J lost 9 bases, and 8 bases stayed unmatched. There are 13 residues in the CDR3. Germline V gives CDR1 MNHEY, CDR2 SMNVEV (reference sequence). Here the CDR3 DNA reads TGTGCCAGCAGCTCGAGACTAGCTACTGAGCAGTTCTTC. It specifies CASSSRLATEQFF.

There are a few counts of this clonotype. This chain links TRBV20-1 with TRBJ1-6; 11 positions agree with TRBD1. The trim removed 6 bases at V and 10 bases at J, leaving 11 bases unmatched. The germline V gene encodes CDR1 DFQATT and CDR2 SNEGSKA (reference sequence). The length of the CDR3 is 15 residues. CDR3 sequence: CSAAPGQGERSPLHF. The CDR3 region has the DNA TGCAGTGCGGCCCCGGGACAGGGGGAGAGGTCACCCCTCCACTTT.

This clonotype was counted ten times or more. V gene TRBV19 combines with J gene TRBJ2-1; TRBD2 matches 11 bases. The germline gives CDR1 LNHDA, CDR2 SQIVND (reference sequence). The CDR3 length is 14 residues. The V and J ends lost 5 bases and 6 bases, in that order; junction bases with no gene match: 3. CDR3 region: CASSGLAGSNEQFF. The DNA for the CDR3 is TGTGCCAGTAGTGGACTAGCGGGCTCCAATGAGCAGTTCTTC.

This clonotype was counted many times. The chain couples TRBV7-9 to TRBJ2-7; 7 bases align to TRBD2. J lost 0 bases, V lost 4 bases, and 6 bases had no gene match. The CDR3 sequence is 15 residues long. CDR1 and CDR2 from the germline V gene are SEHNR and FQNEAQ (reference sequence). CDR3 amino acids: CASSSMGGDSYEQYF. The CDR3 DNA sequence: TGTGCCAGCAGCTCCATGGGAGGGGACTCCTACGAGCAGTACTTC.

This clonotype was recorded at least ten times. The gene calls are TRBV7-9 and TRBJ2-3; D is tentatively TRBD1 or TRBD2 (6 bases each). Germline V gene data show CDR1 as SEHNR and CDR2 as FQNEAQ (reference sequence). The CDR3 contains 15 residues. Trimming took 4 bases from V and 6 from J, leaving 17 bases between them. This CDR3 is CASSSPTGAYDTQYF. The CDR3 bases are TGTGCCAGCAGCTCCCCTACGGGGGCTTATGATACGCAGTATTTT.

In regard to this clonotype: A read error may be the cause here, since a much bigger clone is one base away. The CDR3: CASIPLGQVSPLHF. Here the CDR3 DNA reads TGTGCCAGCATCCCCCTAGGACAGGTTTCACCCCTCCACTTT. The gene calls are TRBV3-1 and TRBJ1-6, with 7 bases identical to TRBD1. Germline-derived CDR1 and CDR2 are LGHDT and YNNKEL (reference sequence). The CDR3 spans 14 residues. Germline trimming cut 7 bases from V and 9 bases from J; bases unmatched to any gene: 9.

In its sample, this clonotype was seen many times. Here the CDR3 DNA reads TGTGCCAGCAGCTCCGCTCTGGCGACAGGGACTGAAGCTTTCTTT. As protein: CASSSALATGTEAFF. The chain carries TRBV7-8 and TRBJ1-1; 7 bases match TRBD1. After removal of 4 bases from V and 5 bases from J, the junction contained 10 bases not matched to a gene. The CDR3 has 15 amino acids. Germline CDR1 is SGHVS and CDR2 is FQNEAQ.

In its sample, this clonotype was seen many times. CDR3 sequence: CASSLDGDRQETQYF. The CDR3 DNA is TGCGCCAGCAGCTTGGATGGGGACAGACAAGAGACCCAGTACTTC. V and J are TRBV5-1 and TRBJ2-5, with TRBD1 matching 7 bases. The V gene's germline CDR1 is SGHRS and CDR2 YFSETQ. J was trimmed by 2 bases and V by 0 bases; bases with no gene match: 4. The CDR3 length is 15 residues.

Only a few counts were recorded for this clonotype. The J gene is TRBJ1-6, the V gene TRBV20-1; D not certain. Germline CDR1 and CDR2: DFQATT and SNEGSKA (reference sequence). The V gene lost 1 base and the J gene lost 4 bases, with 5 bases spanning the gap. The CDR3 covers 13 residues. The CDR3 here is CSARVEYNSPLHF. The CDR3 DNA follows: TGCAGTGCTAGAGTGGAATATAATTCACCCCTCCACTTT.

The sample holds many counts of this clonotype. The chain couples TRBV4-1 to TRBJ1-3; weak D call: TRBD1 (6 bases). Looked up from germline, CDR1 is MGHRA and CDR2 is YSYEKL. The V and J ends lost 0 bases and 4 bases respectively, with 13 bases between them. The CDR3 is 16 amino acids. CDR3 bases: TGCGCCAGCAGCCAAGAAATGACAGGCGCAGGAAACACCATATATTTT. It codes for CASSQEMTGAGNTIYF.

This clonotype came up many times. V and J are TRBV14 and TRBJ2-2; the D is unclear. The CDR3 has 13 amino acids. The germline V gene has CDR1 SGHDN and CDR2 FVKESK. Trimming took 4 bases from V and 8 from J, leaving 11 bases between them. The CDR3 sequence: CASSPLASGELFF. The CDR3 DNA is TGTGCCAGCAGCCCGCTGGCTTCGGGGGAGCTGTTTTTT.

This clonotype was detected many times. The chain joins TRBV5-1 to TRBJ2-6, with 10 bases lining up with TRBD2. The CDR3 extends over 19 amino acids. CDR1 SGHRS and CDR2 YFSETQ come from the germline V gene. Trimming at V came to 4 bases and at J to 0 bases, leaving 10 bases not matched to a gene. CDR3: CASSHNSGRNPSGANVLTF. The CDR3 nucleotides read TGCGCCAGCAGCCACAATAGCGGGAGGAATCCCTCTGGGGCCAACGTCCTGACTTTC.